This is a list of T cell receptor beta chains from one sample in a study of cytomegalovirus exposure and HLA in healthy donors. Sequenced by immunoSEQ multiplex PCR; TCRdb stores in-frame clones only, minus some. The sample records 160,000 or so clones, roughly 80% being singletons. Sequenced input: PBMCs. These receptors originate from a man younger than 40 in good health and CMV-seronegative. CDR3s include the opening cysteine and the closing phenylalanine or tryptophan. Only part of the rows carry a size: once, few, many, or a class if the clone is expanded.

j_gene: TRBJ2-7; abundance: .; v_gene: TRBV11-3; CDR3aa: CASSRRQGAGEQYF
j_gene: TRBJ1-2; abundance: .; v_gene: TRBV15; CDR3aa: CATSKGTDNYGYTF
j_gene: TRBJ1-5; abundance: .; v_gene: TRBV19; CDR3aa: CATVKNGGNQPQHF
j_gene: TRBJ2-7; abundance: .; v_gene: TRBV7-3; CDR3aa: CASSPDPGQSYEQYF
j_gene: TRBJ2-3; abundance: .; v_gene: TRBV4-3; CDR3aa: CASSQEQIHTQYF
j_gene: TRBJ2-1; abundance: .; v_gene: TRBV27; CDR3aa: CASSWSGHNYNEQFF
j_gene: TRBJ2-1; abundance: .; v_gene: TRBV6-1; CDR3aa: CASFTTSGGDNEQFF
j_gene: TRBJ1-2; abundance: .; v_gene: TRBV5-6; CDR3aa: CASSSGDRVYGYTF
j_gene: TRBJ2-2; abundance: .; v_gene: TRBV7-3; CDR3aa: CASSLGLGGTGELFF
j_gene: TRBJ2-3; abundance: once; v_gene: TRBV19; CDR3aa: CASRPTSTDTQYF
j_gene: TRBJ2-5; abundance: .; v_gene: TRBV7-2; CDR3aa: CASSLGAETQYF
j_gene: TRBJ2-5; abundance: .; v_gene: TRBV28; CDR3aa: CASSFKTGTETQYF
j_gene: TRBJ2-1; abundance: once; v_gene: TRBV7-2; CDR3aa: CASSVSGRTYNEQFF
j_gene: TRBJ1-2; abundance: .; v_gene: TRBV6-5; CDR3aa: CASSSHLGTGNGYTF
j_gene: TRBJ1-1; abundance: .; v_gene: TRBV7-8; CDR3aa: CASSLARLITGENTEAFF
j_gene: TRBJ2-1; abundance: .; v_gene: TRBV28; CDR3aa: CASSRGDTRLNNEQFF
j_gene: TRBJ2-1; abundance: .; v_gene: TRBV11-2; CDR3aa: CASSLDPLDSYNEQFF
j_gene: TRBJ1-2; abundance: .; v_gene: TRBV7-2; CDR3aa: CASSLAGTISGGYTF
j_gene: TRBJ2-7; abundance: .; v_gene: TRBV7-9; CDR3aa: CASSLGYRETVNEQYF
j_gene: TRBJ2-7; abundance: few; v_gene: TRBV4-1; CDR3aa: CASSHTGDSPYEQYF
j_gene: TRBJ2-7; abundance: .; v_gene: TRBV29-1; CDR3aa: CSVMGLALNSYEQYF
j_gene: TRBJ2-2; abundance: once; v_gene: TRBV10-2; CDR3aa: CASTLNTGELFF
j_gene: TRBJ2-6; abundance: .; v_gene: TRBV11-2; CDR3aa: CASSPTIQGSGANVLTF
j_gene: TRBJ2-1; abundance: .; v_gene: TRBV5-1; CDR3aa: CASSSRLATQLNKFF
j_gene: TRBJ1-2; abundance: .; v_gene: TRBV5-4; CDR3aa: CASSLRTVNYGYTF
j_gene: TRBJ2-3; abundance: .; v_gene: TRBV9; CDR3aa: CASSTRLAGSTDTQYF
j_gene: TRBJ2-6; abundance: .; v_gene: TRBV29-1; CDR3aa: CSVGGPSGANVLTF
j_gene: TRBJ1-5; abundance: .; v_gene: TRBV30; CDR3aa: CAWARDRGQPQHF
j_gene: TRBJ2-3; abundance: .; v_gene: TRBV7-2; CDR3aa: CASSLSSGVTDTQYF
j_gene: TRBJ2-2; abundance: .; v_gene: TRBV2; CDR3aa: CASRRDIPNTGELFF
j_gene: TRBJ1-5; abundance: few; v_gene: TRBV13; CDR3aa: CASSLYGNQPQHF
j_gene: TRBJ1-1; abundance: .; v_gene: TRBV28; CDR3aa: CASSPRELFEAFF
j_gene: TRBJ1-5; abundance: .; v_gene: TRBV28; CDR3aa: CASSSGGAENNQPQHF
j_gene: TRBJ2-5; abundance: once; v_gene: TRBV9; CDR3aa: CASSVVGGSQETQYF
j_gene: TRBJ2-2; abundance: few; v_gene: TRBV7-9; CDR3aa: CASSLNTGELFF
j_gene: TRBJ2-6; abundance: once; v_gene: TRBV2; CDR3aa: CASRRTGETSGANVLTF
j_gene: TRBJ2-3; abundance: .; v_gene: TRBV4-3; CDR3aa: CASSQELSSGGSDTQYF
j_gene: TRBJ2-7; abundance: .; v_gene: TRBV9; CDR3aa: CASSVEVAGGAVQYF
j_gene: TRBJ2-3; abundance: .; v_gene: TRBV12-5; CDR3aa: CASGFAGGSTDTQYF
j_gene: TRBJ1-1; abundance: .; v_gene: TRBV6-1; CDR3aa: CASRQRQGTNTEAFF
j_gene: TRBJ2-7; abundance: .; v_gene: TRBV30; CDR3aa: CAWSVLNEQYF
j_gene: TRBJ2-7; abundance: .; v_gene: TRBV6-5; CDR3aa: CASSYEREFYEQYF
j_gene: TRBJ2-2; abundance: .; v_gene: TRBV4-1; CDR3aa: CASSQTIIAGGNTGELFF
j_gene: TRBJ2-5; abundance: .; v_gene: TRBV2; CDR3aa: CASSDLPGLDNETQYF
j_gene: TRBJ2-3; abundance: once; v_gene: TRBV27; CDR3aa: CASSWTGAEGTDTQYF
j_gene: TRBJ1-4; abundance: few; v_gene: TRBV18; CDR3aa: CASSLDRGPHPSEKLFF
j_gene: TRBJ2-7; abundance: .; v_gene: TRBV9; CDR3aa: CASSVGATGALREQYF
j_gene: TRBJ1-1; abundance: .; v_gene: TRBV7-2; CDR3aa: CASSLGAGTEAFF
j_gene: TRBJ2-1; abundance: .; v_gene: TRBV25-1; CDR3aa: CASSARLAGAGEQFF
j_gene: TRBJ2-3; abundance: once; v_gene: TRBV5-1; CDR3aa: CASSGGTTPPSTDTQYF
j_gene: TRBJ2-4; abundance: .; v_gene: TRBV4-1; CDR3aa: CASSQVPGTGNGDIQYF
j_gene: TRBJ2-4; abundance: .; v_gene: TRBV5-5; CDR3aa: CASSTRDTLQYF
j_gene: TRBJ1-2; abundance: .; v_gene: TRBV18; CDR3aa: CASSPSAGSYGYTF
j_gene: TRBJ1-6; abundance: .; v_gene: TRBV19; CDR3aa: CASSVGTRSSYNSPLHF
j_gene: TRBJ2-1; abundance: .; v_gene: TRBV7-8; CDR3aa: CASSSLSAGVGNEQFF